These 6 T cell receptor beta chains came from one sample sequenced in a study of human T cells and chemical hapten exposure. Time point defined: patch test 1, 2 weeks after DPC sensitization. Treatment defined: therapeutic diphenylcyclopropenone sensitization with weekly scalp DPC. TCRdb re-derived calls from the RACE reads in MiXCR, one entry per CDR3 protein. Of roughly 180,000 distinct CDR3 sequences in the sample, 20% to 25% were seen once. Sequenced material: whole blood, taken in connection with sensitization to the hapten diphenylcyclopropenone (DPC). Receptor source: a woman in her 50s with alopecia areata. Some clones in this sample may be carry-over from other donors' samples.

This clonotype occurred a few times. The CDR3 protein is CSSTHSYNEQFF. The CDR3 nucleotides are TGCAGCTCCACTCACTCCTACAATGAGCAGTTCTTC. The chain is built from TRBV29-1 and TRBJ2-1, with D unresolved. Germline assignment: CDR1 SQVTM and CDR2 ANQGSEA. The CDR3 has 12 amino acids. The V gene lost 8 bases and the J gene lost 0 bases, with 8 bases spanning the gap.

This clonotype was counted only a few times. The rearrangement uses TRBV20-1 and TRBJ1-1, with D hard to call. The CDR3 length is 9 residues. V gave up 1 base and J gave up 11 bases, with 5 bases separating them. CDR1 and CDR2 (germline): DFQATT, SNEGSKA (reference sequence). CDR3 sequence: CSARGSAFF. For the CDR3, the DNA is TGCAGTGCTAGAGGGAGTGCTTTCTTT.

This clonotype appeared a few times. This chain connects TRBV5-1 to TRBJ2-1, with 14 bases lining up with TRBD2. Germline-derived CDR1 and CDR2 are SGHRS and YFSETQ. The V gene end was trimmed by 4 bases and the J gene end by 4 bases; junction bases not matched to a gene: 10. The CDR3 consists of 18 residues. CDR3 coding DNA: TGCGCCAGCAGCCCGGGACTAGCGGGAGCGTCCCTTTACAATGAGCAGTTCTTC. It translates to CASSPGLAGASLYNEQFF.

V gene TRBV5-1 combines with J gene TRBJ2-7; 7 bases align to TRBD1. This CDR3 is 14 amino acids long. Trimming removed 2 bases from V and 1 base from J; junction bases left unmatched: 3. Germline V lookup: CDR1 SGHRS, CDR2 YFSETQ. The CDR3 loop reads CASSLRGQSYEQYF. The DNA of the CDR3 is TGCGCCAGCAGCTTAAGGGGACAGTCCTACGAGCAGTACTTC.

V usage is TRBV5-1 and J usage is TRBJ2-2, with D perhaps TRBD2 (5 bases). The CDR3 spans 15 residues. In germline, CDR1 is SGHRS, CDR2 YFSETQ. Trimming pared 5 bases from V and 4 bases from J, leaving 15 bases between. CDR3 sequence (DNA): TGCGCCAGCAGAGCGGTCTTTAAGGCCACCGGGGAGCTGTTTTTT. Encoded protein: CASRAVFKATGELFF.

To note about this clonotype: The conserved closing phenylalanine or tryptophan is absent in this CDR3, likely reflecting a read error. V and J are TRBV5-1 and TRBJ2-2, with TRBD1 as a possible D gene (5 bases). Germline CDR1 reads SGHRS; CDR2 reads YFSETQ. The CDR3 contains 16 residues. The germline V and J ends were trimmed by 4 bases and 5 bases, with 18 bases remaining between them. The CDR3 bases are TGCGCCAGCAGCGTCAGGGCGCCACCCGGTACCGGGGAGCTGTTTCTT. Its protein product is CASSVRAPPGTGELFL.